These T cell receptor beta chains were read from a single sample in a study of cytomegalovirus exposure and HLA in healthy donors. Measured with immunoSEQ multiplex PCR; TCRdb has only the in-frame clones, and not every one. The sample lists more than 95,000 clones; around 9.1% were seen once. The specimen was PBMCs. The source of these receptors is a man aged 35 to 55 in good health and CMV-seropositive. Both conserved end residues are part of each CDR3.

cdr3_length,j_call,v_call,cdr3_aa
13,TRBJ2-1,TRBV7-9,CASSLASGQEQFF
14,TRBJ2-6,TRBV2,CAIGGGPGANVLTF
15,TRBJ2-7,TRBV7-2,CASSFLGLAGGEQYF
16,TRBJ1-2,TRBV19,CASSTGGTGAWYGYTF
15,TRBJ1-2,TRBV19,CASSVQGPANYGYTF
14,TRBJ2-7,TRBV5-1,CASREAGRAYEQYF
13,TRBJ2-3,TRBV5-6,CASSSTTTDTQYF
17,TRBJ1-2,TRBV9,CASSVQPGGGPNYGYTF
14,TRBJ2-3,TRBV6-1,CASSIDISTDTQYF
13,TRBJ1-5,TRBV5-6,CASSGGQGQPQHF
17,TRBJ1-1,TRBV4-2,CASSLEGAPITNTEAFF
12,TRBJ2-7,TRBV29-1,CSVEESYYEQYF
15,TRBJ2-5,TRBV4-1,CASSQDPGNGETQYF
13,TRBJ2-7,TRBV5-8,CASSEGTAYEQYF
12,TRBJ1-1,TRBV4-1,CASSGQGAEAFF